The rows below give T cell receptor beta chains drawn from one sample of a study of control samples from healthy donors and cancer patients. The method was immunoSEQ multiplex PCR; TCRdb's version includes in-frame clones alone and lacks a portion of them. The sample consists of roughly 100,000 clones, roughly 90% of them appearing once. The sample consisted of blood. The receptor set was obtained from a human donor in good health. The donor label of this sample is uncertain. Both conserved end residues are trimmed from each CDR3. Size tells how often a clone was seen (once, few, many) or the class of an expanded clone, and some rows leave it out.

TRBV7-2 . ASSLQGAGTDTQY
TRBV10-3 . AISESKGRGGTEAF
TRBV5-6 . ASSFIRAGAGANVLT
TRBV5-5 . ASSLLLGAETQY
TRBV6-5 . ASRTPTGGNQPQH
TRBV25-1 many ASSARQGASGYT
TRBV11-2 . ASSPSGGAYEQY
TRBV19 . ASKTPGYGYT
TRBV6-1 . ASSERSNINYGYT
TRBV28 few ASSLDRAHEQY
TRBV7-2 once ASSARQGANTEAF
TRBV6-2/TRBV6-3 . ASSYSKSGGTEAF
TRBV6-5 . ASRPGTFTEAF
TRBV6-6 . ATREGVGETQY
TRBV5-1 . ASSLGWRGRDGGNQPQH
TRBV4-1 . ASSEGGGASNSPLH
TRBV28 . ASSDRRGELF
TRBV6-1 . ASSESIFQPQH
TRBV30 . AWTLQGFSTEAF
TRBV5-1 once ASSLLGQIYGYT
TRBV2 . ASRPPTGALSYGYT
TRBV6-5 . ASKSGNQPQH
TRBV19 . ASSEPIQPQH
TRBV27 . ASSPRGNNQPQH
TRBV3-1/TRBV3-2 . ASQGTNEKLF
TRBV18 . ASSPQGVGGNTIY
TRBV19 . ASSFTTGGNQPQH
TRBV30 . AWGSPLGYT
TRBV5-1 . ASSLELRGAVADTQY
TRBV21-1 . ASSLPRPGGNTIY
TRBV5-1 . ASSFRGPGTGRYGYT
TRBV27 . ASSPWRGEPLNEQF
TRBV9 . ASSGGVNTEAF
TRBV6-4 . ASSDSMGQY
TRBV29-1 . SVSRQGSEQY